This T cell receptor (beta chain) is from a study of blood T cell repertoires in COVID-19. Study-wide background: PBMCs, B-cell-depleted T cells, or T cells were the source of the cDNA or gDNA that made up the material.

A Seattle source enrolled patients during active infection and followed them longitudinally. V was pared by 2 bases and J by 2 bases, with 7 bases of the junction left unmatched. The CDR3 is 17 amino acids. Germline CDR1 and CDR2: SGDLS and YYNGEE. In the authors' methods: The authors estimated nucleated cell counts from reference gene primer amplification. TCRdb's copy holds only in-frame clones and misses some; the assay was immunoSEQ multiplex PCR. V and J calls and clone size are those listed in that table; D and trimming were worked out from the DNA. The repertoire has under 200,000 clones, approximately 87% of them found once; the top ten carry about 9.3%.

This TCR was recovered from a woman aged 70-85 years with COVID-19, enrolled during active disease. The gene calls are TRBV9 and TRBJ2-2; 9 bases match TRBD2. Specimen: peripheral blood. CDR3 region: CASSVSGLAINTGELFF. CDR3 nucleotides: TGTGCCAGCAGCGTCTCGGGACTAGCCATTAACACCGGGGAGCTGTTTTTT.